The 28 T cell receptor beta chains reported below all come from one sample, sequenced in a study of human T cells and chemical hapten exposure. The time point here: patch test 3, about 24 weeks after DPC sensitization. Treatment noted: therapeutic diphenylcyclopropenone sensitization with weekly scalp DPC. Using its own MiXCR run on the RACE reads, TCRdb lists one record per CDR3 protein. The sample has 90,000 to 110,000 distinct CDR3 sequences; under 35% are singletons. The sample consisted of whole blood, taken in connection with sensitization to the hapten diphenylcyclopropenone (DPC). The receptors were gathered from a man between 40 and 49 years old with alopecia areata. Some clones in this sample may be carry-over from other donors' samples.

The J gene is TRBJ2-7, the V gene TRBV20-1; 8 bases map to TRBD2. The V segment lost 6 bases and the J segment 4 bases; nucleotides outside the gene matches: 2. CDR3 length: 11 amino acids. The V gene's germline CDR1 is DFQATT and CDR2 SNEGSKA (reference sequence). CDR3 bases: TGCAGTGCCGGGGGGGTTTACGAGCAGTACGTC. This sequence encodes CSAGGVYEQYV.

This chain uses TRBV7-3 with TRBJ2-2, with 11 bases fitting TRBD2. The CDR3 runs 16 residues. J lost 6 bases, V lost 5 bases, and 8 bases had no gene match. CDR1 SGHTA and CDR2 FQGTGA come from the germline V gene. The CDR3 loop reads CASSPSGLAGPGELFF. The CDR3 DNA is TGTGCCAGCAGCCCCTCCGGACTAGCGGGCCCCGGGGAGCTGTTTTTT.

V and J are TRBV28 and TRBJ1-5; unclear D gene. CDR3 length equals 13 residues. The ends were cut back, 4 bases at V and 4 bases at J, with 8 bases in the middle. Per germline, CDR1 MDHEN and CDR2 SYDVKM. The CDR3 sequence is CASSSPGNQPQHF. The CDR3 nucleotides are TGTGCCAGCAGTTCCCCGGGAAATCAGCCCCAGCATTTT.

Written as DNA, the CDR3 is TGTGCCAGCAGATCCAATCTAGCGGGTGCCCAAGAGACCCAGTACTTC. Translation: CASRSNLAGAQETQYF. The chain has TRBV28 and TRBJ2-5, with 8 bases fitting TRBD2. CDR3 length: 16 amino acids. V lost 6 bases to trimming and J lost 1 base; unmatched junction nucleotides: 10. From germline, CDR1 is MDHEN and CDR2 SYDVKM.

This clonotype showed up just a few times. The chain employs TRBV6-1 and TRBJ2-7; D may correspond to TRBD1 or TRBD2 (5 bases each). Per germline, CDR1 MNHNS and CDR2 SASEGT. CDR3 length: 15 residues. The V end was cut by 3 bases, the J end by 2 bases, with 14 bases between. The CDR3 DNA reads TGTGCCAGCAGTGATCCGAGGGACCGTACCTACGAGCAGTACGTC. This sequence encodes CASSDPRDRTYEQYV.

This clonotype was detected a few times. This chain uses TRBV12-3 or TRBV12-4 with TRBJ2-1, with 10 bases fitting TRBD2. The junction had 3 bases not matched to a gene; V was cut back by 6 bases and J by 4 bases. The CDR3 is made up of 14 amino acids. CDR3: CASSTSGVYNEQFF. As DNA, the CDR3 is TGTGCCAGCAGCACTAGCGGGGTTTACAATGAGCAGTTCTTC.

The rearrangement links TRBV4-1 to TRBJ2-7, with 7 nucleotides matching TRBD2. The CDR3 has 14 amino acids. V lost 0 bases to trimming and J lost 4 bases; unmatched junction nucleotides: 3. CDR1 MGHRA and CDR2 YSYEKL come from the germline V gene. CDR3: CASSQEPGGYEQYV. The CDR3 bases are TGCGCCAGCAGCCAAGAGCCCGGGGGGTACGAGCAGTACGTC.

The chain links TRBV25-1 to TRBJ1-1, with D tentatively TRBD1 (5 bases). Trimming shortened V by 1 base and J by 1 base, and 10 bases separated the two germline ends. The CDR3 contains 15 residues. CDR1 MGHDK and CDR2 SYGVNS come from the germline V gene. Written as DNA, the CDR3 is TGTGCCAGCAGTGAATGGCCAGGGACGAACACTGAAGCTTTCTTT. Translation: CASSEWPGTNTEAFF.

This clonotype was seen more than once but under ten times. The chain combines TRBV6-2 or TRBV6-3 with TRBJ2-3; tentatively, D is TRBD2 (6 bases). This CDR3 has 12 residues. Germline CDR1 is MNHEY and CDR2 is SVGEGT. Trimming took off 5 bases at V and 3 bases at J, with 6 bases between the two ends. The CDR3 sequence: CASSAGTDTQYF. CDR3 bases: TGTGCCAGCAGTGCGGGAACAGATACGCAGTATTTT.

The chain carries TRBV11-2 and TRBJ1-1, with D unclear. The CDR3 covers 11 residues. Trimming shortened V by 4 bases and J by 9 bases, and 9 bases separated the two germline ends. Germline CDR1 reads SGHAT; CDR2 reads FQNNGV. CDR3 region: CASSSSLKAFF. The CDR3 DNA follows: TGTGCCAGCAGCTCCTCATTGAAAGCTTTCTTT. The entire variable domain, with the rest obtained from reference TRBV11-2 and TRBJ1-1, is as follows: EAGVAQSPRYKIIEKRQSVAFWCNPISGHATLYWYQQILGQGPKLLIQFQNNGVVDDSQLPKDRFSAERLKGVDSTLKIQPAKLEDSAVYLCASSSSLKAFFGQGTRLTVV.

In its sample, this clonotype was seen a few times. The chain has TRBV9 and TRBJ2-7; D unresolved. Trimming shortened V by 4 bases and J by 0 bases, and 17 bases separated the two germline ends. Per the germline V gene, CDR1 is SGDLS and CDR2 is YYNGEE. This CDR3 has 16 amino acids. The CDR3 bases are TGTGCCAGCAGCCTAGAGATGGGGTCCCCCTCCTACGAGCAGTACTTC. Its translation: CASSLEMGSPSYEQYF. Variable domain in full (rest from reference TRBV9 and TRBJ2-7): DSGVTQTPKHLITATGQRVTLRCSPRSGDLSVYWYQQSLDQGLQFLIQYYNGEERAKGNILERFSAQQFPDLHSELNLSSLELGDSALYFCASSLEMGSPSYEQYFGPGTRLTVT.

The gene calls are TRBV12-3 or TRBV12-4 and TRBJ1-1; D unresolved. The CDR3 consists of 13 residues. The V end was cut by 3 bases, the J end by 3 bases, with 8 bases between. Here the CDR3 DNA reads TGTGCCAGCAGTTTGACAAGCTACACTGAAGCTTTCTTT. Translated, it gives CASSLTSYTEAFF.

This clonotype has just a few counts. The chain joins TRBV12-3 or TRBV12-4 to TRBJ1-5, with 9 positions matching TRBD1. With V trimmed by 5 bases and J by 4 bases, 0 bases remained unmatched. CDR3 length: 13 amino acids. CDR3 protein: CASSGQGNQPQHF. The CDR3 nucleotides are TGTGCCAGCAGTGGACAGGGGAATCAGCCCCAGCATTTT.

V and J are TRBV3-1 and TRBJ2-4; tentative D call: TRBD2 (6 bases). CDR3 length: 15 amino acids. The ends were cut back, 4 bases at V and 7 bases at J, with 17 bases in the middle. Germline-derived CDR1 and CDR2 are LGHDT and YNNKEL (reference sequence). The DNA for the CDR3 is TGTGCCAGCAGCCCTGAGTGGGGAGGAGGGAACATTCAGTACTTC. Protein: CASSPEWGGGNIQYF.

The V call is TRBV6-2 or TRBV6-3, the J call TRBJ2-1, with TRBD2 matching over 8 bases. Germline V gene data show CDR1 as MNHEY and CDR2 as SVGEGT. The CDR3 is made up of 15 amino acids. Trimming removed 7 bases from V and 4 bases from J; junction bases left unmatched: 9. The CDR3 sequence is CASNPAGVRYNEQFF. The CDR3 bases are TGTGCCAGCAACCCAGCGGGAGTGCGGTACAATGAGCAGTTCTTC.

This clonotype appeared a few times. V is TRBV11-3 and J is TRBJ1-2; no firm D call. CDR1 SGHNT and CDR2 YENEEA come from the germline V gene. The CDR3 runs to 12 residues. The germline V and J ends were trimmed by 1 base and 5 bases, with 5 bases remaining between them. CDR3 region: CASSLAAYGYTF. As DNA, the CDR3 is TGTGCCAGCAGCTTAGCCGCTTATGGCTACACCTTC.

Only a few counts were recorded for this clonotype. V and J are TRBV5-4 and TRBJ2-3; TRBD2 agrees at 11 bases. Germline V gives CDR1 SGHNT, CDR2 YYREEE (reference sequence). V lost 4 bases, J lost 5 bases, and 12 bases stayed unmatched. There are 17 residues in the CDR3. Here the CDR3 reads CASSRADLAGGIDTQYF. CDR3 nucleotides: TGTGCCAGCAGCCGTGCGGATCTAGCGGGAGGAATAGATACGCAGTATTTT. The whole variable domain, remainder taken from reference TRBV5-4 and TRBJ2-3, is ETGVTQSPTHLIKTRGQQVTLRCSSQSGHNTVSWYQQALGQGPQFIFQYYREEENGRGNFPPRFSGLQFPNYSSELNVNALELDDSALYLCASSRADLAGGIDTQYFGPGTRLTVL.

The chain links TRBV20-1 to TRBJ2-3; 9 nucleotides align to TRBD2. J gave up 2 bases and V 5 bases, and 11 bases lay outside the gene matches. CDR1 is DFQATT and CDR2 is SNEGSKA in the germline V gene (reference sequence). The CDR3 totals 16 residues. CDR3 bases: TGCAGTGCTCAGTACCCCCTAGCGGGATTCACAGATACGCAGTATTTT. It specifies CSAQYPLAGFTDTQYF.

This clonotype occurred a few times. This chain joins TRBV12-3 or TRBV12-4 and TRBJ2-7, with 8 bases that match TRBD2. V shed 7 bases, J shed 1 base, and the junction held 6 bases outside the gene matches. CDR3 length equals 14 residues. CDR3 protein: CASNPGLDSYEQYF. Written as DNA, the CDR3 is TGTGCCAGCAATCCGGGACTAGATTCCTACGAGCAGTACTTC.

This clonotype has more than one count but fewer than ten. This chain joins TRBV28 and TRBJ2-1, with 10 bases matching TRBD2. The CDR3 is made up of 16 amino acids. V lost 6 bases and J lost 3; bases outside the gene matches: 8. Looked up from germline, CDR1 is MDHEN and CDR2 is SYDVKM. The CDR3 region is CASSFGVAGGYNEQFF. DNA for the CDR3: TGTGCCAGCAGCTTCGGAGTAGCGGGGGGCTACAATGAGCAGTTCTTC.

The CDR3: CASSSPIAARGEQFF. The CDR3 nucleotides are TGTGCCAGCAGCTCGCCGATAGCGGCTAGGGGTGAGCAGTTCTTC. The chain carries TRBV12-3 or TRBV12-4 and TRBJ2-1, with a possible D match to TRBD2 (6 bases). This CDR3 is built from 15 residues. The V end lost 6 bases, the J end lost 9 bases, and 21 bases lay between the germline ends.

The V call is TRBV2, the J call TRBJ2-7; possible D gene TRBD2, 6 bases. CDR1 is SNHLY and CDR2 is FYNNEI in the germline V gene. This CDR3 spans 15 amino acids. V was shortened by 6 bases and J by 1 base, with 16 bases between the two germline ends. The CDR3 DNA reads TGTGCCAGCAGCCCGGACGGGGGATTGTCCTACGAGCAGTACGTC. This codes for CASSPDGGLSYEQYV.

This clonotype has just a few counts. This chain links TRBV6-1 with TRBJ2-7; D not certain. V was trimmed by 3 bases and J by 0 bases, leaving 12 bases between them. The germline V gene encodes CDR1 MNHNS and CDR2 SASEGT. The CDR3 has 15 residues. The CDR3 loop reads CASSDSAFSSYEQYF. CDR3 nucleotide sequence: TGTGCCAGCAGTGACAGTGCTTTCAGCTCCTACGAGCAGTACTTC.

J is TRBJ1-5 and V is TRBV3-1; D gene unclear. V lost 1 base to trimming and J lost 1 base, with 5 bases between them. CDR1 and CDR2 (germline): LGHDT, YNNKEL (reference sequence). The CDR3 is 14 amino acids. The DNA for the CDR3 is TGTGCCAGCAGCCAAGGTGGAAGCAATCAGCCCCAGCATTTT. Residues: CASSQGGSNQPQHF.

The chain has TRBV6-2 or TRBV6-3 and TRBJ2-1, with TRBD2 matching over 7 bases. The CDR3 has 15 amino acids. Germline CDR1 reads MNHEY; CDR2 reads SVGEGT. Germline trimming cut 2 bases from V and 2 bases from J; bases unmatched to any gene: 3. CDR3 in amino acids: CASSYDGRTYNEQFF. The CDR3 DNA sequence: TGTGCCAGCAGTTACGACGGGAGGACCTACAATGAGCAGTTCTTC.

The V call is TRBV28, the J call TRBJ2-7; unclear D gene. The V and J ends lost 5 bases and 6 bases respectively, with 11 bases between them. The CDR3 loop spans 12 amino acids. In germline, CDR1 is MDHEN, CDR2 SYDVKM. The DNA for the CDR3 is TGTGCCAGCAGTACCTACGGGTCCGAGCAGTACTTC. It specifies CASSTYGSEQYF. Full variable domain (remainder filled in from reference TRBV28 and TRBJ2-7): DVKVTQSSRYLVKRTGEKVFLECVQDMDHENMFWYRQDPGLGLRLIYFSYDVKMKEKGDIPEGYSVSREKKERFSLILESASTNQTSMYLCASSTYGSEQYFGPGTRLTVT.

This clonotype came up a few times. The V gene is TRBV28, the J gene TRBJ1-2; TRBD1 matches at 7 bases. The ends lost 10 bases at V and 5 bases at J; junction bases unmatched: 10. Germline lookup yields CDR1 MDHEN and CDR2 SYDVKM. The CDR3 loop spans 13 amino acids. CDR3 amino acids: CATPSRTGYGYTF. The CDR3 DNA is TGTGCCACCCCCTCCCGGACAGGATATGGCTACACCTTC.

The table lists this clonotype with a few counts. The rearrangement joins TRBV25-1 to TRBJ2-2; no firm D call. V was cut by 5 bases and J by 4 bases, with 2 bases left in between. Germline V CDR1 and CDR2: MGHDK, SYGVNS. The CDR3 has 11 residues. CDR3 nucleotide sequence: TGTGCCAGCAGTATCACCGGGGAGCTGTTTTTT. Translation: CASSITGELFF.